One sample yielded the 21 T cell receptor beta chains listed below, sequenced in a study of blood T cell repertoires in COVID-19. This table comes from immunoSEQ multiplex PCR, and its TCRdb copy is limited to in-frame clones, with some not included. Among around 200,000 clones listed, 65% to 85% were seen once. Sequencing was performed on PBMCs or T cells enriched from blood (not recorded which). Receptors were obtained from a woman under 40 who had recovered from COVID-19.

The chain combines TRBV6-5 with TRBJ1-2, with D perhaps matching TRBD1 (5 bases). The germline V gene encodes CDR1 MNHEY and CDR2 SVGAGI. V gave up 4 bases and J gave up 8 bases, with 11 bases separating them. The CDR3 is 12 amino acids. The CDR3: CASSWGGWGYTF. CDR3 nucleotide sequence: TGTGCCAGCAGTTGGGGGGGATGGGGCTACACCTTC.

The CDR3 spells CASSPGQSPGYGYTF. As DNA, the CDR3 is TGCGCCAGCAGCCCTGGACAGTCCCCTGGCTATGGCTACACCTTC. The rearrangement links TRBV4-1 to TRBJ1-2, with a weak D call TRBD1 (6 bases). This CDR3 has 15 amino acids. The V and J ends lost 4 bases and 4 bases respectively, with 16 bases between them. The V gene's germline CDR1 is MGHRA and CDR2 YSYEKL.

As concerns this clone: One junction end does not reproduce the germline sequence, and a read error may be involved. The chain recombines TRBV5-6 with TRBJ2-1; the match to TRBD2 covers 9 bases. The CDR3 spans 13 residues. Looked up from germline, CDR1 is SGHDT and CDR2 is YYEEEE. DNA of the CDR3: TGTGCCAGCAGTTTGGGACTAGCTTCTGAGCAGTTCTTC. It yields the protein CASSLGLASEQFF.

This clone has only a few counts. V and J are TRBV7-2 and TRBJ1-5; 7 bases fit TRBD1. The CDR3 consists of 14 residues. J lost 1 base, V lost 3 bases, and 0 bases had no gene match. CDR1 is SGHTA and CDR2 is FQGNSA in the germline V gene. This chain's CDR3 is CASSLTGSNQPQHF. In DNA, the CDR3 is TGTGCCAGCAGCTTGACAGGGAGCAATCAGCCCCAGCATTTT.

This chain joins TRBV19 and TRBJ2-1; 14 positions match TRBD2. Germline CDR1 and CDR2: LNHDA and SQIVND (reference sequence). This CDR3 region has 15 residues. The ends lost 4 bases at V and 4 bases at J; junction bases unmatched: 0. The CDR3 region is CASSRLAGGYNEQFF. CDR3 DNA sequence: TGTGCCAGTAGTAGACTAGCGGGAGGGTACAATGAGCAGTTCTTC.

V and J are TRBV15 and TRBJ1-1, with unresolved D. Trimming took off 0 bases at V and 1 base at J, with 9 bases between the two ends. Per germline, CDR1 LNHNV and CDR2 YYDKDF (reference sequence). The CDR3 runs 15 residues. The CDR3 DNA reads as TGTGCCACCAGCAGAGATCTTGGAGAGAACACTGAAGCTTTCTTT. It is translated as CATSRDLGENTEAFF.

DNA of the CDR3: TGCGCCAGCAGCCAAGCCTCCGGGACTAGTAACACCGGGGAGCTGTTTTTT. Translation gives CASSQASGTSNTGELFF. The V gene is TRBV4-1, the J gene TRBJ2-2; 8 bases fit TRBD2. CDR1 MGHRA and CDR2 YSYEKL come from the germline V gene. The CDR3 totals 17 residues. Germline trimming cut 1 base from V and 2 bases from J; bases unmatched to any gene: 6.

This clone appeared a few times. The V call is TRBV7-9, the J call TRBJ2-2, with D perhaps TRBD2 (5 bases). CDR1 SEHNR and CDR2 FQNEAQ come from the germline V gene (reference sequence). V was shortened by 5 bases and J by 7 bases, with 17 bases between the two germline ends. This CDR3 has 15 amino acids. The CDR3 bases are TGTGCCAGCAGCCCCGGGAATGCTGTTCGCGGGGAGCTGTTTTTT. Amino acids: CASSPGNAVRGELFF.

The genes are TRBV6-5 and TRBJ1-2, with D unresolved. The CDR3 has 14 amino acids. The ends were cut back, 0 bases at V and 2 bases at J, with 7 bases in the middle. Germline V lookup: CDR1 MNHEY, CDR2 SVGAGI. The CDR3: CASSYSPVNYGYTF. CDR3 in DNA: TGTGCCAGCAGTTACTCTCCCGTGAACTATGGCTACACCTTC.

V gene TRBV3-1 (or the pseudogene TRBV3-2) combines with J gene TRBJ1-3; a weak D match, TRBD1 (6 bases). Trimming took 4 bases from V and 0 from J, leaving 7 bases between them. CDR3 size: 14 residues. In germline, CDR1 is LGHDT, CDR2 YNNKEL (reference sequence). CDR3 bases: TGTGCCAGCAGCCTCAGGGGCTCTGGAAACACCATATATTTT. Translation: CASSLRGSGNTIYF.

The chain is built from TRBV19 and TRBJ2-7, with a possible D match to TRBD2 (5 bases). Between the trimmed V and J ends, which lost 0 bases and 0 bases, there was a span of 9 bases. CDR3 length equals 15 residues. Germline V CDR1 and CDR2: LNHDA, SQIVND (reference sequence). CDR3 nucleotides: TGTGCCAGTAGTATAGAAGGAGGAGGCTCCTACGAGCAGTACTTC. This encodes CASSIEGGGSYEQYF.

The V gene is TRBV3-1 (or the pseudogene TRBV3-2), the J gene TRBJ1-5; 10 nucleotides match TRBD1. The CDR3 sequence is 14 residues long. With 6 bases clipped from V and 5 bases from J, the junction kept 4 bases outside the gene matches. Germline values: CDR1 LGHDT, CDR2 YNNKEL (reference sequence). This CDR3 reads CASSLTGGDQPQHF. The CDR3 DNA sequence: TGTGCCAGCAGTCTGACAGGGGGCGATCAGCCCCAGCATTTT.

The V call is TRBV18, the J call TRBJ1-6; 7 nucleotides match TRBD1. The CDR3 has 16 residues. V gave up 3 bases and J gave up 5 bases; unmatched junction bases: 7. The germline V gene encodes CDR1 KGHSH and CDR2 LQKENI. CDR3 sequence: CASSPQTGRDNSPLHF. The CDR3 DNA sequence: TGTGCCAGCTCACCTCAGACAGGGCGGGATAATTCACCCCTCCACTTT.

The CDR3 reads CASTGQGPSYEQYF. The CDR3 DNA reads TGTGCCAGCACCGGACAGGGTCCCTCCTACGAGCAGTACTTC. The gene calls are TRBV28 and TRBJ2-7; 8 positions match TRBD1. This CDR3 has 14 amino acids. After removal of 7 bases from V and 0 bases from J, the junction contained 5 bases not matched to a gene. The germline CDR1 and CDR2 sequences are MDHEN and SYDVKM.

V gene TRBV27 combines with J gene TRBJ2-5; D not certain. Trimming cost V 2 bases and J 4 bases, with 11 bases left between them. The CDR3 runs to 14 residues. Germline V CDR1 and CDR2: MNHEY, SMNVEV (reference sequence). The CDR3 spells CASSLMGLGETQYF. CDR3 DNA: TGTGCCAGCAGTTTAATGGGTCTAGGAGAGACCCAGTACTTC.

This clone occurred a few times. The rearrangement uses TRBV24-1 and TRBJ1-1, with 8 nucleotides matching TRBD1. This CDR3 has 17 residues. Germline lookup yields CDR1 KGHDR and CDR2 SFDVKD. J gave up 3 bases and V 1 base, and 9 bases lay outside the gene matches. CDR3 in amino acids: CATSDLPQGAADTEAFF. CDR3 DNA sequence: TGTGCCACCAGTGATTTACCCCAGGGGGCTGCGGACACTGAAGCTTTCTTT.

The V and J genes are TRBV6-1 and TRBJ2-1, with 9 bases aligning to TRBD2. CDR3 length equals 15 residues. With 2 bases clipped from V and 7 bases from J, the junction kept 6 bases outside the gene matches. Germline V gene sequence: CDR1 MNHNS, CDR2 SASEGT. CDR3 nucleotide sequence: TGTGCCAGCAGTGAAACTACTAGCGGGTATAATGAGCAGTTCTTC. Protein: CASSETTSGYNEQFF.

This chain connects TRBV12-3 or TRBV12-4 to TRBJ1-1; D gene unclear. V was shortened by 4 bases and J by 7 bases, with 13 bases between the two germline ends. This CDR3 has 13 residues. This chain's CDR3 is CASSSLGGSEAFF. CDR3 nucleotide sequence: TGTGCCAGCAGTTCTCTGGGAGGCAGTGAAGCTTTCTTT.

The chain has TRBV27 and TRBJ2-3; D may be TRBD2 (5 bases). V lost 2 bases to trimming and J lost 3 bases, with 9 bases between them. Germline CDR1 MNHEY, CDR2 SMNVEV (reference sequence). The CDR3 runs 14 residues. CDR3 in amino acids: CASSLRRGTDTQYF. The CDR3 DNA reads TGTGCCAGCAGTTTAAGACGCGGGACAGATACGCAGTATTTT.

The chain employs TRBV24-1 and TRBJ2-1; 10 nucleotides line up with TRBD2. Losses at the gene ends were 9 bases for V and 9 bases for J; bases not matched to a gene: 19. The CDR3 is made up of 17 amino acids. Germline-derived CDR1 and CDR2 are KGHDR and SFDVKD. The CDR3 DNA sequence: TGTGCCACCGGGAAGGCCTCCGGGCTAGCGGGAGTGAGTGAGCAGTTCTTC. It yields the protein CATGKASGLAGVSEQFF.

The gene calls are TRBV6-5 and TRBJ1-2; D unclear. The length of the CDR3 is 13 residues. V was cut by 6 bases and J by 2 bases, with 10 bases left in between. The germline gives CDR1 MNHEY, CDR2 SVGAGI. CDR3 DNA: TGTGCCAGCAGGACCGCGGGGAACTATGGCTACACCTTC. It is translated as CASRTAGNYGYTF.